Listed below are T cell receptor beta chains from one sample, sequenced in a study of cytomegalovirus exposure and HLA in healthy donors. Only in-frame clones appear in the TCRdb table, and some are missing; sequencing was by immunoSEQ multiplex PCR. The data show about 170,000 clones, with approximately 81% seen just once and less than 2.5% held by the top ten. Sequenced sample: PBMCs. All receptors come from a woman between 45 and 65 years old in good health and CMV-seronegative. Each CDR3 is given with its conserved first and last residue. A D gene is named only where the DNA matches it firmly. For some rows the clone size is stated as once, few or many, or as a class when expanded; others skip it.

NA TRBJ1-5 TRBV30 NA TGTGCCTGGAGTCCGGGGGGCGGCAATCAGCCCCAGCATTTT CAWSPGGGNQPQHF
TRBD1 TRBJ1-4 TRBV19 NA TGTGCCAGTAGTATTCCCCGGGACAGCGAAAAACTGTTTTTT CASSIPRDSEKLFF
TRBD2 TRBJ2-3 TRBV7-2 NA TGTGCCAGCAGCTTTACTAGCGGGGGGCCGGGAGATACGCAGTATTTT CASSFTSGGPGDTQYF
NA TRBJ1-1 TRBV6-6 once TGTGCCAGCAGTTACGGTCGGGGGGCCGCCGGGTTGGCTTTCTTT CASSYGRGAAGLAFF
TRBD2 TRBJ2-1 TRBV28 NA TGTGCCAGCAGGCATCCGGGACTAGTTTTTGAGCAGTTCTTC CASRHPGLVFEQFF
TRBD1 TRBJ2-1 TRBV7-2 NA TGTGCCAGCAACCCCACCGGGGCAGGGGGCTCCTACAATGAGCAGTTCTTC CASNPTGAGGSYNEQFF
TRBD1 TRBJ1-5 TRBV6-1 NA TGTGCCAGCAGTGTTTATACAGGGGGCCCGAATCAGCCCCAGCATTTT CASSVYTGGPNQPQHF
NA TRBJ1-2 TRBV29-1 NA TGCAGCGTTTTCGTTGGCAGTTTCTATGGCTACACCTTC CSVFVGSFYGYTF
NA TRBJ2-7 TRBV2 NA TGTGCCAGCAGCAGATACGAGCAGTACTTC CASSRYEQYF
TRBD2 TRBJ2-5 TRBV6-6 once TGTGCCAGCGCAACTAGCGGGGGGAAAGAGACCCAGTACTTC CASATSGGKETQYF
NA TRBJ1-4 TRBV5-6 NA TGTGCCAGCAGCTTGGACGGAGTCAATGAAAAACTGTTTTTT CASSLDGVNEKLFF
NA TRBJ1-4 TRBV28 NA TGTGCCAGTTTACAGGGTAATGAAAAACTGTTTTTT CASLQGNEKLFF
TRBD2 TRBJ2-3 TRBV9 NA TGTGCCAGCAGCGTAGTGGGGCGGGGGGCCACAGATACGCAGTATTTT CASSVVGRGATDTQYF
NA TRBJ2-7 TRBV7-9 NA TGTGCCAGCAGCCCCCAGGTAGCGGCCCGGGGGCAGTACTTC CASSPQVAARGQYF
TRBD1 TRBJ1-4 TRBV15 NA TGTGCCACCAGCAGAGATCGTGGGACAGGGGTTTCTCTTGGAAAACTGTTTTTT CATSRDRGTGVSLGKLFF
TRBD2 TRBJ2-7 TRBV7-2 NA TGTGCCAGCAGCTTACCCGGGGTAGCGGGGTACGAGCAGTACTTC CASSLPGVAGYEQYF
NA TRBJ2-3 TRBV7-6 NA TGTGCCAGCAGCTCCGGGACTGTAAATACGCAGTATTTT CASSSGTVNTQYF
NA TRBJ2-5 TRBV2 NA TGTGCCAGCAGTGAAGTGGTCCCCCCCGGGGAGACCCAGTACTTC CASSEVVPPGETQYF
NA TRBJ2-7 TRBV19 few TGTGCCAGTAGTACAAATCAGGGGTCCTACGAGCAGTACTTC CASSTNQGSYEQYF
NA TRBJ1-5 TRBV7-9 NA TGTTCCAGCAGCTTGGACAATAGCAATCAGCCCCAGCATTTT CSSSLDNSNQPQHF
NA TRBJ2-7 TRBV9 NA TGTGCCAGCAGCCCGCGTGCTACGACAGGTTACGAGCAGTACTTC CASSPRATTGYEQYF
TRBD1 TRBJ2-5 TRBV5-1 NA TGCGCCAGCAGCTTGGGACAGGGGCCCCATCACGTTGAGACCCAGTACTTC CASSLGQGPHHVETQYF
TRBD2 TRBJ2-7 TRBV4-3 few TGCGCCAGCAGCCAAGACCTAGCGGGAATCTACGAGCAGTACTTC CASSQDLAGIYEQYF
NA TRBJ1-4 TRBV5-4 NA TGTGCCAGCAGCCAAAAGACTGAGAATGAAAAACTGTTTTTT CASSQKTENEKLFF
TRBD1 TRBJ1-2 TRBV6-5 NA TGTGCCAGCAGTTACTCTGGGACAGGGGGCTTTGGCTACACCTTC CASSYSGTGGFGYTF
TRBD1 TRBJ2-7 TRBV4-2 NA TGTGCCAGCAGCCAAGATGTGGGACAGGGAAACTACGAGCAGTACTTC CASSQDVGQGNYEQYF
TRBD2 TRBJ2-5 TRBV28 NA TGTGCCAGCAGTTTCCCCAACGGACTAGCGGGAGACTTACGGGCTGGGGAGACCCAGTACTTC CASSFPNGLAGDLRAGETQYF
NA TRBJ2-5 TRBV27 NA TGTGCCAGCAGTTCTTTCCAGACAGGACAAGAGACCCAGTACTTC CASSSFQTGQETQYF
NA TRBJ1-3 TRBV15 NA TGTGCCACCAGGGCCGGGAGGGTCGCCGGAAACACCATATATTTT CATRAGRVAGNTIYF
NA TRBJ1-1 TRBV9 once TGTGCCAGCACCAAGGAGGAGGGGTACACTGAAGCTTTCTTT CASTKEEGYTEAFF
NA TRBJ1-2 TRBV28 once TGTGCCAGCAGTCCTCTATTCTATGGCTACACCTTC CASSPLFYGYTF
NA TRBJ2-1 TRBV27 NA TGTGCCAGCAGTTCCCATTCTAGACAGGAGTCCTCCTACAATGAGCAGTTCTTC CASSSHSRQESSYNEQFF
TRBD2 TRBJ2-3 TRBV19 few TGTGCCAGTAGCCTACTAGCGGGAGTTTCGGATACGCAGTATTTT CASSLLAGVSDTQYF
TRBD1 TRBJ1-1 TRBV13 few TGTGCCAGCAGGAGGACAGGGGGCTTCGGCACTGAAGCTTTCTTT CASRRTGGFGTEAFF
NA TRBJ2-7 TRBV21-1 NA TGTGCCAGCAGCAAAGAGTTTGGGACAGCCTCCCACGAGCAGTACTTC CASSKEFGTASHEQYF
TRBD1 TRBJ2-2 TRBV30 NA TGTGCCTGGAGTGGAGGGACAGGGGACACCGGGGAGCTGTTTTTT CAWSGGTGDTGELFF
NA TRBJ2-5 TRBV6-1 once TGTGCCAGCAGTCCCCCGACTGAGACCCAGTACTTC CASSPPTETQYF
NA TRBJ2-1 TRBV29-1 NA TGCAGCGTTGAACCCAGACTAGTATACAATGAGCAGTTCTTC CSVEPRLVYNEQFF
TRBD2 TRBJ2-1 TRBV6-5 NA TGTGCCAGCAGTTACGGCGGGAGGGCCGGCAATGAGCAGTTCTTC CASSYGGRAGNEQFF
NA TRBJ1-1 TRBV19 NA TGTGCCAGTAGTATCTTCACCGGAGCTTTCTTT CASSIFTGAFF
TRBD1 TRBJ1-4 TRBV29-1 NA TGCAGCGGCGGCCGAGGGACAGGGAATGAAAAACTGTTTTTT CSGGRGTGNEKLFF
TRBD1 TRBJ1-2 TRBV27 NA TGTGCCAGCAGTCATACAGGGGATGGAAACTATGGCTACACCTTC CASSHTGDGNYGYTF
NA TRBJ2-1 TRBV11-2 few TGTGCCAGCAGCCCCGGACAAACCTCCTACAATGAGCAGTTCTTC CASSPGQTSYNEQFF
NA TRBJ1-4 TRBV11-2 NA TGTGCCAGCAGCTCTACCGGGACACCGAGTGAAAAACTGTTTTTT CASSSTGTPSEKLFF
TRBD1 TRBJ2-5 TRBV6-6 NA TGTGCCAGCAGTTACTTTATCTCGACAGGGGAAGAGACCCAGTACTTC CASSYFISTGEETQYF
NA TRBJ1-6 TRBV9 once TGTGCCAGCAGCGTAGGTCGAGATAATTCACCCCTCCACTTT CASSVGRDNSPLHF
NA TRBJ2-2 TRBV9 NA TGTGCCAGCAGCGTAGTTCGGGGCACCGGGGAGCTGTTTTTT CASSVVRGTGELFF
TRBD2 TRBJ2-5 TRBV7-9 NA TGTGCCAGCAGCTCGAGCGGGAACATTGAGACCCAGTACTTC CASSSSGNIETQYF
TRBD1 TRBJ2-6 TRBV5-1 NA TGCGCCAGCAGCTTGGGAGGGGGCACTGGGGCCAACGTCCTGACTTTC CASSLGGGTGANVLTF